This is a list of T cell receptor beta chains from one sample in a study. TCRdb processed the RT-PCR reads anew with MiXCR; each CDR3 protein has one entry. This sample carries about 700,000 distinct CDR3 sequences, approximately 15% of them seen once, and the ten largest clones take 3% to 4.5%. Sequencing was performed on memory CD4+ T cells from blood. These receptor sequences come from a female donor in good health, serving as a healthy control. The CDR3 runs from the conserved cysteine through the conserved F or W. A D gene is named only where the DNA matches it firmly. Size values are once, few and many counts, or a class for expanded clones, and some rows have none.

length: 14
J: TRBJ1-2
D: .
V: TRBV7-2
size: .
DNA: TGTGCCAGCAGCTCCCGGGACACCTTCTATGGCTACACCTTC
CDR3: CASSSRDTFYGYTF

length: 16
J: TRBJ2-3
D: TRBD2
V: TRBV7-3
size: few
DNA: TGTGCCAGCAGCTCCGGACTAGCGGGGTACACAGATACGCAGTATTTT
CDR3: CASSSGLAGYTDTQYF

length: 18
J: TRBJ1-5
D: .
V: TRBV19
size: few
DNA: TGTGCCAGTAGTAAGCCGTTTGTTAACCGGCTGGGCAATCAGCCCCAGCATTTT
CDR3: CASSKPFVNRLGNQPQHF

length: 17
J: TRBJ1-1
D: TRBD1
V: TRBV27
size: .
DNA: TGTGCCAGCAGTCGGAACCCTGGGGACAGATTGAACACTGAAGCTTTCTTT
CDR3: CASSRNPGDRLNTEAFF

length: 17
J: TRBJ2-5
D: .
V: TRBV7-2
size: few
DNA: TGTGCCAGCAGCCTCGACGGGGGGAGGGGGCGCGGGGAGACCCAGTACTTC
CDR3: CASSLDGGRGRGETQYF

length: 12
J: TRBJ1-2
D: .
V: TRBV27
size: many
DNA: TGTGCCAGCAGTTCAGGGTACGATGGCTACACCTTC
CDR3: CASSSGYDGYTF

length: 14
J: TRBJ2-5
D: TRBD1
V: TRBV19
size: .
DNA: TGTGCCAGTAGTATGAGACAGGGTCCGGGGACCCAGTACTTC
CDR3: CASSMRQGPGTQYF

length: 14
J: TRBJ2-3
D: TRBD1
V: TRBV29-1
size: .
DNA: TGCAGCGTACCCGGGACAGGGCAATCAGATACGCAGTATTTT
CDR3: CSVPGTGQSDTQYF

length: 12
J: TRBJ2-5
D: .
V: TRBV7-2
size: many
DNA: TGTGCCAGCAGCTTCCTATCGGAGACCCAGTACTTC
CDR3: CASSFLSETQYF

length: 14
J: TRBJ1-2
D: TRBD1
V: TRBV5-1
size: many
DNA: TGCGCCAGCAGCTTGCAGGGGGAGCACTATGGCTACACCTTC
CDR3: CASSLQGEHYGYTF

length: 14
J: TRBJ2-3
D: TRBD2
V: TRBV20-1
size: many
DNA: TGCAGTGCTGAGCGGACTAGCGGGAGCGATACGCAGTATTTT
CDR3: CSAERTSGSDTQYF

length: 19
J: TRBJ2-3
D: TRBD2
V: TRBV20-1
size: .
DNA: TGCAGTGCTAGAGAATCGACTAAGGGACTAGCTAGGGGCACAGATACGCAGTATTTT
CDR3: CSARESTKGLARGTDTQYF

length: 15
J: TRBJ2-3
D: .
V: TRBV20-1
size: few
DNA: TGCAGTGCAGGGGGGGAGGGAGGACTCACAGATACGCAGTATTTT
CDR3: CSAGGEGGLTDTQYF

length: 13
J: TRBJ2-5
D: .
V: TRBV6-6
size: many
DNA: TGTGCCAGCAGTTACGGACCTCAAGAGACCCAGTACTTC
CDR3: CASSYGPQETQYF

length: 15
J: TRBJ2-2
D: .
V: TRBV12-3/TRBV12-4
size: many
DNA: TGTGCCAGCAGTTTAGGAGTCGGGGACACCGGGGAGCTGTTTTTT
CDR3: CASSLGVGDTGELFF